These T cell receptor beta chains were read from a single sample in a study of blood T cell repertoires in COVID-19. Profiling relied on immunoSEQ multiplex PCR, and the TCRdb table lists in-frame clones only, not all of them. Among 150,000 to 200,000 clones listed, 85% to 90% were seen once. Sequencing input: peripheral blood. These receptor sequences come from a woman of 80 years or more in a cohort sampled during active or convalescent COVID-19. Both conserved end residues are part of each CDR3. A D gene is named only where the DNA matches it firmly. Rows may omit the clone size; those that give it use once, few, many or a size class.

>.|.|TRBV4-2|TRBJ1-3
CASSQPGSSGNTIYF
TGTGCCAGCAGCCAACCGGGAAGCTCTGGAAACACCATATATTTT
>.|few|TRBV7-9|TRBJ2-7
CASSRTWGPSNEQYF
TGTGCCAGCAGCCGCACGTGGGGGCCGAGCAACGAGCAGTACTTC
>TRBD2|.|TRBV24-1|TRBJ2-3
CATSWSGSSDTQYF
TGTGCCACCAGTTGGAGCGGGAGCTCAGATACGCAGTATTTT
>TRBD1|.|TRBV3-1/TRBV3-2|TRBJ2-7
CASSQGTGDEQYF
TGTGCCAGCAGCCAAGGGACAGGGGACGAGCAGTACTTC
>.|.|TRBV7-2|TRBJ2-3
CAARGSSTDTQYF
TGTGCCGCCAGGGGATCTAGCACAGATACGCAGTATTTT
>.|.|TRBV15|TRBJ1-5
CATSLNRARQPQHF
TGTGCCACCAGCCTTAACAGGGCGCGGCAGCCCCAGCATTTT
>.|once|TRBV6-5|TRBJ1-1
CASSYSLSRWAFF
TGTGCCAGCAGTTACTCGTTGTCTAGATGGGCTTTCTTT
>TRBD1|few|TRBV9|TRBJ1-2
CASSGGQLFNYGYTF
TGTGCCAGCAGCGGGGGACAGCTCTTCAACTATGGCTACACCTTC
>TRBD2|.|TRBV2|TRBJ2-1
CASRGLAVGEQFF
TGTGCCAGCAGGGGACTAGCAGTGGGTGAGCAGTTCTTC
>.|.|TRBV7-8|TRBJ2-1
CASKSLADYNEQFF
TGTGCCAGCAAATCACTAGCAGATTACAATGAGCAGTTCTTC
>.|.|TRBV5-4|TRBJ2-5
CASSPSPRETQYF
TGTGCCAGCAGCCCTAGTCCCAGAGAGACCCAGTACTTC
>TRBD2|.|TRBV7-9|TRBJ2-1
CASSTRREGQNEQFF
TGTGCCAGCAGCACAAGGCGGGAGGGCCAAAATGAGCAGTTCTTC
>.|.|TRBV3-1/TRBV3-2|TRBJ2-7
CASSQGRDSSYEQYF
TGTGCCAGCAGCCAAGGCCGGGATAGCTCCTACGAGCAGTACTTC